This TCR beta chain was sequenced in a study of T cell changes during pregnancy in multiple sclerosis. With 0 bases removed from V and 6 bases from J, the gap between germline ends came to 15 bases. The CDR3 length is 15 residues. Germline lookup yields CDR1 MGHRA and CDR2 YSYEKL. Repertoires were generated with immunoSEQ multiplex PCR, while TCRdb's copy carries only in-frame clones and drops some. The repertoire consists of around 69,000 clones, with around 94% occurring once and the leading ten covering approximately 2.1%. The V call is TRBV4-1, the J call TRBJ2-7; no clear D gene. This clonotype was obtained from a female donor in good health, enrolled as a control in a pregnancy study. The source was peripheral blood, collected in the second trimester of pregnancy. This CDR3 is CASSQESAFPREQYF. As DNA, the CDR3 is TGCGCCAGCAGCCAAGAGTCCGCTTTCCCGCGCGAGCAGTACTTC.